One sample yielded the 18 T cell receptor beta chains listed below, sequenced in a study of blood T cell repertoires in COVID-19. Some clones are missing from TCRdb's copy, which holds only in-frame ones; the method was immunoSEQ multiplex PCR. The table has just over 250,000 clones, about 90% seen once. The sample taken for sequencing was peripheral blood. The receptors originated from a person aged 18 to 35 with COVID-19, enrolled during active disease.

CDR3 coding DNA: TGTGCCAGCAGTTCCGCTAGCGGGAAAGCCTACAATGAGCAGTTCTTC. Its translation is CASSSASGKAYNEQFF. V gene TRBV28 combines with J gene TRBJ2-1; 9 nucleotides match TRBD2. V shed 4 bases, J shed 2 bases, and the junction held 6 bases outside the gene matches. CDR3 length: 16 residues. Looked up from germline, CDR1 is MDHEN and CDR2 is SYDVKM.

This chain connects TRBV27 to TRBJ1-2; 7 bases map to TRBD1. V gave up 3 bases and J gave up 5 bases; unmatched junction bases: 9. This CDR3 is built from 15 residues. The germline CDR1 and CDR2 sequences are MNHEY and SMNVEV (reference sequence). The CDR3 DNA follows: TGTGCCAGCAGTTTCGGACAGGAGTTACCGTATGGCTACACCTTC. Its protein is CASSFGQELPYGYTF.

V usage is TRBV29-1 and J usage is TRBJ1-1, with D unclear. CDR1 is SQVTM and CDR2 is ANQGSEA in the germline V gene. V was pared by 1 base and J by 0 bases, with 6 bases between. The CDR3 spans 13 residues. The chain's CDR3 is CSVEGRLNTEAFF. As DNA, the CDR3 is TGCAGCGTTGAAGGCAGGTTGAACACTGAAGCTTTCTTT.

Notes on this clone: Germline is not matched at one junction end, which may reflect a read error. This sequence joins TRBV5-4 and TRBJ2-1; 8 nucleotides match TRBD1. The CDR3 runs 12 residues. The germline V gene encodes CDR1 SGHNT and CDR2 YYREEE (reference sequence). The CDR3 sequence is CASSQGTGFGLF. CDR3 nucleotide sequence: TGTGCCAGCAGCCAAGGGACAGGCTTCGGCCTCTTC. The variable domain in full, completed from reference TRBV5-4 and TRBJ2-1, reads ETGVTQSPTHLIKTRGQQVTLRCSSQSGHNTVSWYQQALGQGPQFIFQYYREEENGRGNFPPRFSGLQFPNYSSELNVNALELDDSALYLCASSQGTGFGLFGPGTRLTVL.

The genes are TRBV29-1 and TRBJ1-1, with TRBD1 matching over 10 bases. V gave up 4 bases and J gave up 6 bases; unmatched junction bases: 5. Germline CDR1 reads SQVTM; CDR2 reads ANQGSEA. This CDR3 region has 13 residues. CDR3: CSVGQGASAEAFF. DNA for the CDR3: TGCAGCGTTGGACAGGGGGCTTCGGCTGAAGCTTTCTTT.

The chain links TRBV28 to TRBJ1-5; D unresolved. V lost 3 bases and J lost 5, with 23 bases in between. This CDR3 contains 18 residues. Germline values: CDR1 MDHEN, CDR2 SYDVKM. In nucleotides, the CDR3 is TGTGCCAGCAGTTTGGAGTCGGCCATTGGTAAAATCTATCAGCCCCAGCATTTT. Protein: CASSLESAIGKIYQPQHF.

V usage is TRBV4-1 and J usage is TRBJ2-7; D possibly corresponds to TRBD2 (6 bases). Per germline, CDR1 MGHRA and CDR2 YSYEKL. This CDR3 spans 16 amino acids. V lost 4 bases to trimming and J lost 0 bases, with 16 bases between them. The CDR3 here is CASSRTLASSSYEQYF. The CDR3 region has the DNA TGCGCCAGCAGCCGGACTCTAGCGTCAAGCTCCTACGAGCAGTACTTC.

The chain employs TRBV5-6 and TRBJ1-2, with D perhaps TRBD1 (5 bases). V was shortened by 0 bases and J by 2 bases, with 11 bases between the two germline ends. This CDR3 spans 15 amino acids. Germline V gene data show CDR1 as SGHDT and CDR2 as YYEEEE. This CDR3 is CASSLVRALNYGYTF. The CDR3 bases are TGTGCCAGCAGCTTGGTCAGGGCCCTCAACTATGGCTACACCTTC.

The chain couples TRBV12-1 to TRBJ2-6; the table's D call TRBD1 went unverified against the DNA. TRBV12-1 has pseudogene status. This CDR3 has 18 amino acids. CDR3 bases: TGTGCCAGCAGCTTTGCAGGGACAGGGCGGTCTGGGGCCAACGTCCTGACTTTC. Translating gives CASSFAGTGRSGANVLTF.

The chain links TRBV24-1 to TRBJ1-1; D not resolved. V was trimmed by 3 bases and J by 4 bases, leaving 11 bases between them. The CDR3 is 14 residues long. CDR1 and CDR2 from the germline V gene are KGHDR and SFDVKD. As DNA, the CDR3 is TGTGCCACCAGTGATCCGGGTTCCCCCACTGAAGCTTTCTTT. This translates into CATSDPGSPTEAFF.

The J gene is TRBJ2-7, the V gene TRBV6-5; D is unclear. The CDR3 runs 12 residues. Trimming cost V 5 bases and J 5 bases, with 10 bases left between them. Germline values: CDR1 MNHEY, CDR2 SVGAGI. The CDR3, as DNA: TGTGCCAGCAGTCTTTCGAGGAACGAGCAGTACTTC. Protein: CASSLSRNEQYF.

The J gene is TRBJ2-1, the V gene TRBV10-3; 8 bases map to TRBD2. The CDR3 loop spans 14 amino acids. The ends lost 2 bases at V and 10 bases at J; junction bases unmatched: 7. CDR1 is ENHRY, CDR2 SYGVKD, per germline. The CDR3 DNA reads as TGTGCCATCAGTGAGGGACTAGCTTGGGACGAGCAGTTCTTC. Residues: CAISEGLAWDEQFF.

This chain uses TRBV7-6 with TRBJ2-7; 7 nucleotides align to TRBD2. The CDR3 has 16 amino acids. Germline trimming cut 2 bases from V and 3 bases from J; bases unmatched to any gene: 10. Germline loops: CDR1 SGHVS, CDR2 FNYEAQ. CDR3 sequence (DNA): TGTGCCAGCAGCTTATCCTCGGTGACTAGCAGCTACGAGCAGTACTTC. It specifies CASSLSSVTSSYEQYF.

The chain uses TRBV10-3 and TRBJ2-3, with a weak D call TRBD1 (6 bases). The CDR3 length is 16 residues. In germline, CDR1 is ENHRY, CDR2 SYGVKD. Trimming pared 3 bases from V and 2 bases from J, leaving 15 bases between. DNA for the CDR3: TGTGCCATCAGTGACAGGGGCTCCCCACTCACAGATACGCAGTATTTT. It translates to CAISDRGSPLTDTQYF.

The chain is built from TRBV6-1 and TRBJ1-3; TRBD1 agrees at 11 bases. The CDR3 has 14 amino acids. Germline values: CDR1 MNHNS, CDR2 SASEGT. After removal of 1 base from V and 7 bases from J, the junction contained 0 bases not matched to a gene. The CDR3, as DNA: TGTGCCAGCAGTGAAGGGACAGGGGGCAACACCATATATTTT. Translation: CASSEGTGGNTIYF.

In this sample, this clone turned up once. The chain couples TRBV24-1 to TRBJ1-2; TRBD1 aligns across 8 bases. The CDR3 spans 13 residues. Germline assignment: CDR1 KGHDR and CDR2 SFDVKD. V lost 3 bases, J lost 6 bases, and 2 bases stayed unmatched. CDR3 loop: CATSDVGQDGYTF. CDR3 in DNA: TGTGCCACCAGTGATGTGGGACAGGATGGCTACACCTTC.

V usage is TRBV27 and J usage is TRBJ1-1, with a weak D call TRBD1 (5 bases). The CDR3 length is 14 residues. Germline values: CDR1 MNHEY, CDR2 SMNVEV (reference sequence). Trimming stripped 3 bases from V and 6 bases from J, with 14 bases between. The CDR3 DNA sequence: TGTGCCAGCAGTTTCAGGGCGTTGGTCCCTGAAGCTTTCTTT. Protein sequence: CASSFRALVPEAFF.

V usage is TRBV5-1 and J usage is TRBJ1-2; perhaps TRBD1 as D (5 bases). The V end lost 4 bases, the J end lost 6 bases, and 13 bases lay between the germline ends. This CDR3 is 13 amino acids long. Germline V gives CDR1 SGHRS, CDR2 YFSETQ. The CDR3 DNA sequence: TGCGCCAGCAGCGCCGGAGCAGGGAATGGCTACACCTTC. The encoded protein is CASSAGAGNGYTF.